This T cell receptor beta chain stems from a study of identifying expanded T cells in peripheral blood. General study findings and limits: Roughly two-week clone count variance significantly increased as total template count grew. Technical replicates showed around 1.1 changed clones; roughly two weeks approximately 15; four weeks 19.

Produced via immunoSEQ multiplex PCR; TCRdb's table is partial and in-frame only. The table includes around 94,000 clones, more than 75% detected once. Of note for this clone: The antigen remains undetermined.

Trimming took off 1 base at V and 4 bases at J, with 16 bases between the two ends. Germline V gene data show CDR1 as LGHNA and CDR2 as YSLEER. CDR3 length: 16 residues. Healthy donors had no documented immune events, such as infections, while sampled. Material: blood. The source is a person aged 18 to 69 in good health. The chain uses TRBV4-3 and TRBJ1-2, with D possibly matching TRBD1 (6 bases). The CDR3 region has the DNA TGCGCCAGCAGCCAAGGCCTACAGGGCCCCAGCTATGGCTACACCTTC. Translating it yields CASSQGLQGPSYGYTF.